The subject of this entry is one T cell receptor beta chain. Its recognized antigen is unknown. The junction shows trimming of 5 bases on V and 4 bases on J, plus 21 bases between the germline ends. Taken from the germline V gene (reference sequence), the CDR1 and CDR2 loops are LNHDA and SQIVND. There are 16 amino acids in the CDR3, from cysteine to phenylalanine inclusive. The read is trimmed to its CDR3 DNA, 48 bases read in frame from base 1. The protocol used for the library was the immunoSEQ multiplex PCR assay. For the multiplex PCR, a mixture combining 60 forward primers for TCR Vbeta segments and 13 reverse primers for TCR Jbeta segments was used. Amplification of the CDR3 region of rearranged TCR beta genes was performed with a multiplex PCR assay on genomic DNA. The amplified TCR beta libraries were sequenced on the Illumina HiSeq System as 87-base-pair reads. As for the original processing: A later analysis counted approximately 76 million unique TCR beta chains across the 640 or so repertoires, and 10 million to 11 million of these chains were shared by at least two donors. A nearest-neighbor algorithm error-corrected the raw reads and collapsed the reads into unique sequences, merging closely related sequences to remove PCR and sequencing errors. V, D and J gene segments were assigned by aligning CDR3 sequences to IMGT reference sequences. Each retained sequence needed at least a six-nucleotide match to both a V gene segment and a J gene segment. Rearrangements were classified as productive when the CDR3 lacked stop codons and remained in frame with V and J, and all other rearrangements were classified as non-productive. CDR3 was defined according to IMGT convention as the region running from the second conserved V-encoded cysteine to the conserved J-encoded phenylalanine. The earlier analysis of a few hundred of the donors excluded sequences that lacked an unambiguous match to a single V gene segment. An earlier analysis of a few hundred of the donors called V segments functional above 56.7% productive rearrangements and segregating when the between-donor standard deviation exceeded 5%. To diagnose cytomegalovirus status from the catalog of TCR beta chain sequences, a statistical classification framework was built. In a later analysis, TCR nucleotide sequences were compared against IMGT/GENE-DB human TR gene sequences so that V and J genes could be assigned. Using the TCRdist pipeline, a later analysis assigned CDR3 sequences along with most-parsimonious VDJ recombination scenarios. In a later analysis, each TCR beta chain was defined by its CDR3 amino acid sequence together with its V-gene family, and reads without a unique V-gene family were excluded. As a way to deal with suspected cross-contamination and a sequencing artifact, a later analysis dropped 592 nucleotide sequences that were highly shared and had low generation probability. A later analysis calculated a clonal expansion index for each public chain from normalized within-repertoire ranks of inferred template counts. In a later analysis, generation probabilities were computed using a VDJ recombination model fitted to out-of-frame rearrangements, and the results were checked against IGoR. Hypergeometric tests were used in a later analysis to score TCR-TCR, TCR-HLA and TCR-CMV co-occurrence, with a repertoire-size bias correction applied to the TCR pairs. In a later analysis, false discovery rates were estimated by permuting HLA or CMV assignments 20 times. In a later analysis, co-occurring TCRs were grouped with DBSCAN, and TCRdist sequence similarity was added when clustering was performed within HLA-allele-positive subsets. Co-occurrence clustering excluded repertoires with fewer than 30,000 or more than 120,000 public chains, plus five with anomalous nucleotide sharing. Held by TCRdb, this immuneACCESS table contains in-frame sequences only and omits some clones. Under half of the omission traces to an unresolved V gene where checked; the cause of the rest is unknown. V, J and clone size derive from that table, while D and trimming were established from the DNA sequence. Per the sample table, the count is 150,000 to 200,000 clones. 0.65% to 0.75% of the sample comes from the top ten.

In total, roughly 670 healthy bone marrow donors made up the cohort. Cohort members were all nominally healthy when sampled, although unrecorded immune exposures were likely present. The donor was CMV seronegative and was included in the group of around 320 seronegative cohort members. Every donor gave a peripheral blood sample, and the peripheral blood mononuclear cells from that sample were used for TCR beta sequencing. Genomic DNA extraction from the blood cell samples was performed with the Qiagen DNeasy Blood Extraction Kit. This sample is part of a study of cytomegalovirus exposure and HLA in healthy donors (dated by TCRdb to between 2016 and 2019). Regarding the research as a whole: An earlier analysis of some 600 of the donors reported approximately 280 Gb of sequence data and 95 million to 140 million unique TCR beta sequences obtained from about 180 million T cells. An early release covering roughly 600 HLA-typed donors comprised about 300 gigabases of sequencing data and about 90 million unique TCR sequences. Of the roughly 400 genotyped donors, approximately 81% were placed in the genetic ancestry cluster associated with self-reported Caucasian donors. The study was designed to test whether signatures of past pathogen exposure could be identified by cataloging public T cell receptors. Using immunosequencing, the study profiled T cell repertoires from 640 or so subjects and related those repertoires to cytomegalovirus serostatus. A separate validation cohort of approximately 130 different subjects was used in addition to the roughly 670-subject first cohort. To predict cytomegalovirus infection status, the study combined high-throughput TCR immunosequencing, statistical association of individual TCRs with disease status, and machine learning. A later analysis re-examined previously published TCR beta repertoires from more than 550 donors and added high-resolution HLA genotyping to investigate patterns of TCR occurrence. In the later analysis, no new phenotypic data were used to find candidate immune exposures; instead, reliance was placed on TCR beta sequences and their occurrence across donors. To decide whether each TCR beta V gene segment behaved as functional or pseudogenic, an earlier analysis of fewer than 750 of the donors relied on high-throughput TCR beta sequencing. Alongside the repertoire data, information on donor age, sex, ethnicity and CMV serostatus was compiled. In a later genetic analysis, genome-wide SNP genotypes for about 60% of the 666 donors were used, and that subset was treated as a discovery cohort. All discovery cohort repertoires had been generated on a single sequencing platform. HLA typing included class I and class II loci at four-digit resolution. Typing coverage varied by locus: roughly 620-630 donors for A, B, C, DRB1 and DQB1; around 560 for DQA1; approximately 570 for DPA1; 450 to 480 for DPB1. Roughly 5 DR-DQ haplotypes were handled as single units for association and clustering because linkage in the cohort was strong. Across some 400 genotyped donors of the cohort, an average of about 200,000 unique TCR beta nucleotide sequences per donor were sequenced, and approximately 17% of those sequences were non-productive.

The full study reports these points: Most TCR sequences were seen in very few donors, while some public TCRs were found in many individuals. In vitro tests confirmed that a few of the cytomegalovirus-associated TCR beta chains recognize cytomegalovirus antigens. Because counts were too low, about 15 rarely observed V segments, including chromosome 9 orphons, were left out of the earlier analysis of 500 to 650 of the donors. Presence/absence analyses assumed roughly uniform sequencing depth across donors, an assumption that may not hold. Cytomegalovirus status was reported to be diagnosed by the classifier with high specificity and sensitivity in both the original and validation cohorts. In this cohort, only TCR beta chains were sequenced, and detectable features were limited by the absence of alpha or paired-chain data. Correlated functional status among segregating V segments might reflect linkage disequilibrium, but an unknown experimental factor could not be ruled out. The study gave a list of some 150 TCR beta chains associated with cytomegalovirus. Compared with the approximately 720-donor mean, donors in an Asian-associated ancestry cluster had fewer N-insertions in productive TCRs, according to a later genetic analysis. The authors suggested that the approach could potentially be extended to other disease states and immunological phenotypes. A further reported finding was that TCR beta sequences accurately predicted the HLA-A and HLA-B alleles for most subjects in the first cohort. For the cohort, immune exposure information was limited to CMV serostatus. In an earlier analysis of roughly 500 of the donors, most TCR beta V segments appeared in productive rearrangements about 87% or about 30% of the time, broadly matching IMGT annotations. According to a later analysis, parvovirus B19, influenza, CMV and Epstein-Barr virus appeared linked to several top co-occurrence clusters. A later analysis found that HLA-associated TCR beta chains were more clonally expanded and had lower generation probabilities than equally common non-associated chains. When HLA alleles, especially DR and DQ, strongly co-occurred, attributing TCR associations to individual alleles was difficult. In a later analysis, the rate of TCR association differed among HLA loci, with DRB1 alleles having the most associated TCRs and HLA-C alleles having the fewest. Because HLA typing was unavailable for some donors at each locus, only the typed subset was used in association tests. V-gene and J-gene trimming of TCR beta chains was associated with a missense DCLRE1C variant in a later genetic analysis, and the association was replicated in an independent cohort. A later analysis associated about 16,000 TCR beta sequences with specific HLA alleles at a false discovery rate of 0.05. According to a later analysis, most CMV-associated TCR beta chains appeared to be HLA-restricted, and the HLA associations seemed to be driven largely by CMV exposure. Some IMGT-functional V segments, including TRBV6-2 and TRBV6-3, could not be told apart with the 87-base-pair reads, so those segments were excluded. The sequencing pipeline was judged likely to have produced a cluster of highly shared sequence variants as a technical artifact.

The sequenced sample consisted of PBMCs. Here the chain combines TRBV19 and TRBJ2-7; the D segment could be TRBD2, given 6 matching bases. The TCR was taken from a boy aged 5-17 years in good health and CMV-seronegative. The nucleotide sequence is TGTGCCAGTAGTGCCCCGCCGGGGGAGAGGAGATACGAGCAGTACTTC. Translated, this gives CASSAPPGERRYEQYF.